This note documents a single T cell receptor (beta chain) sequence. Its antigen is not identified. The method was immunoSEQ multiplex PCR; TCRdb's version includes in-frame clones alone and lacks a portion of them. Among about 1.5 million clones listed, more than 95% were seen once. This record belongs to a study of shared clonotypes between healthy human individuals. Study overall: Every donor yielded three CD4 naive, three CD4 memory, two CD8 naive and one CD8 memory plate.

The V gene's germline CDR1 is SGHNT and CDR2 YYREEE (reference sequence). The CDR3 is 13 residues long. With 5 bases clipped from V and 12 bases from J, the junction kept 9 bases outside the gene matches. Findings of the study overall: Sequencing depth was a factor that was expected to affect clonotype sharing among donors. The generation probabilities recorded for non-shared clonotypes fell below those of clonotypes shared by all four donors.

CD4+ cells were split into CD45RA+ naive and CD45RA-negative memory subsets. This receptor was identified in a man under 40 in good health. The chain employs TRBV5-4 and TRBJ2-1, with TRBD1 matching 9 bases. The sample comprised naive CD4+ T cells sorted from blood. The subset here: CD45RA+ positively selected. The CDR3 here is CASSPPDRGWQFF. CDR3 nucleotides: TGTGCCAGCAGTCCCCCGGACAGGGGATGGCAGTTCTTC.